This T cell receptor beta chain originates from a study of blood T cell repertoires in COVID-19. Overall study: The origin of the acute and convalescent COVID-19 samples was the United States, Italy and Spain. The cDNA or gDNA used as material had been derived from T cells, B-cell-depleted T cells, or PBMCs.

In the source study's methods: Amplification of reference gene primers provided the estimated nucleated cell counts. Clones were sequenced by immunoSEQ multiplex PCR, and TCRdb holds only the in-frame ones, with some missing. The V and J calls and the clone size are those of that table, but D and trimming were determined from the DNA. The repertoire includes some 200,000 clones, roughly 88% of them detected once, and about 1.4% sits in the top ten. The CDR3 consists of 13 residues. V shed 7 bases and J shed 2 bases, with 11 bases lying between them. Germline V gene sequence: CDR1 SNHLY, CDR2 FYNNEI. Sequencing was carried out using peripheral blood. The sequence derives from a woman between 35 and 50 years old who had recovered from COVID-19. The rearrangement links TRBV2 to TRBJ2-5; D is unresolved. CDR3 coding DNA: TGTGCCAGCAATACAGTCGTTCAAGAGACCCAGTACTTC. It specifies CASNTVVQETQYF.